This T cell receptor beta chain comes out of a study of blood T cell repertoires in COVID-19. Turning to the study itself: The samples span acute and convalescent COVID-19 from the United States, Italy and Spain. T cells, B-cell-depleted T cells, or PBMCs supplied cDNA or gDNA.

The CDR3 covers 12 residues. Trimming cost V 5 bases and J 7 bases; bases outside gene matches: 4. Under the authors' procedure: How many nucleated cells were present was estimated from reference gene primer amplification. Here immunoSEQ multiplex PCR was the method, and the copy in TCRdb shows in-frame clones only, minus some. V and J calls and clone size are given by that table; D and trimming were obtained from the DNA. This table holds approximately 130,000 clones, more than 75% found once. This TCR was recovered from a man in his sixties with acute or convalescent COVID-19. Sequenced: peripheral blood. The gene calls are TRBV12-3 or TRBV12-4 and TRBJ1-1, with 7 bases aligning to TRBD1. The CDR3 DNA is TGTGCCAGCAGTGGTACAGGGGATGAAGCTTTCTTT. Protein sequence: CASSGTGDEAFF.